Sequencing of this T cell receptor beta chain was carried out in a study of blood T cell repertoires in COVID-19. V dropped 4 bases and J dropped 8; count of bases not matched to a gene: 2. Per germline, CDR1 KGHSH and CDR2 LQKENI. The CDR3 spans 14 residues. The method was immunoSEQ multiplex PCR; TCRdb's version includes in-frame clones alone and lacks a portion of them. The data hold around 370,000 clones, with about nine tenths observed a single time. Material for sequencing was peripheral blood. The TCR originated in a woman in her 70s with COVID-19, enrolled during active disease. The V and J genes are TRBV18 and TRBJ1-6; 10 nucleotides align to TRBD1. This CDR3 is CASSLDRGDSPLHF. The CDR3 bases are TGTGCCAGCTCACTGGACAGGGGGGATTCACCCCTCCACTTT.